Listed here is a single TCR beta chain. Its antigen is not yet known. Nothing much larger sits one base from this clone, and base qualities are not available. For sequencing of the TCRbeta CDR3 region, genomic DNA was extracted from the sorted cells. The immunoSEQ Assay was used to sequence the TCRbeta CDR3 regions. TCRdb's version of the immuneACCESS table is confined to in-frame rearrangements and falls short of the full clone set. An unresolved V gene accounts for under half of the shortfall where checked; the remainder is of unknown origin. Across this sample there are about 40,000 clones, with 70% to 90% seen only once. Under 15% of the sample comes from the top ten. The trial excluded patients who had a history of autoimmune disease or who were on systemic immunosuppression. Peripheral blood for TCR sequencing was collected from all dose cohorts at baseline, on cycle 4 day 1, and on cycle 7 day 1. The samples were drawn from a first-in-human, open-label, multicenter phase I dose-escalation trial of ivuxolimab. Adults with locally advanced or metastatic head and neck squamous cell, hepatocellular, melanoma or renal cell carcinoma were enrolled in the trial. CD4+ and CD8+ T cells were sorted separately from peripheral blood before TCR sequencing.

Its CDR3 holds 15 amino acids, cysteine through phenylalanine. The DNA shown is the 45-base CDR3, in frame from base 1. The trim is 0 bases for V and 5 bases for J, with a gap of 10 bases between the germline ends. The germline V gene encodes CDR1 ENHRY and CDR2 SYGVKD. This specimen comes from a study of OX40 agonist ivuxolimab in advanced cancers. Notes on the research overall: Ivuxolimab was a fully human IgG2 agonistic monoclonal antibody targeting the costimulatory receptor OX40 (CD134). Peripheral TCRbeta sequencing was intended to test whether TCR sequence diversity was altered and clonal T-cell expansion was caused by ivuxolimab. Intravenous ivuxolimab was administered to patients every 2 weeks at six dose levels: 0.01, 0.1, 0.3, 1.5, 3 and 10 mg/kg. In the dose-escalation cohort, roughly four fifths of patients were male, and the mean age was about 55 years, with a range of roughly 20 to 80. Of the approximately 54 patients in dose escalation, about 19 had hepatocellular carcinoma, some 15 had melanoma, 9 had renal cell carcinoma and 9 had head and neck cancer. Three dose-escalation patients achieved partial responses, one with hepatocellular carcinoma and two with cutaneous melanoma. The paper covers the monotherapy dose-escalation part of the phase I ivuxolimab trial, which included N ≈ 50 patients. Prior anti-PD-1, anti-PD-L1 or anti-CTLA-4 therapy was permitted, and 40% of dose-escalation patients had received checkpoint inhibitors. Results the study describes overall, beyond this receptor: The antigen specificity of the clonally expanded peripheral T cells was not determined. At doses from 0.1 to 3.0 mg/kg, clonal expansion was seen in both CD4+ and CD8+ blood T cells between baseline and week 6. Low levels of normalized T-cell clonal expansion were also seen in some patients who did not respond. In the 0.1-3.0 mg/kg groups, partial responders were among the patients with the lowest normalized peripheral clonal expansion, particularly in CD8+ T cells. After ivuxolimab, CD8+ T cells had more expanded clones than CD4+ T cells on average.

This TCR was recovered from an adult with an advanced solid tumor such as melanoma, head and neck, liver or kidney cancer. Recombination joined TRBV10-3 with TRBJ1-4; possibly the D gene is TRBD1, per 6 matching bases. The sample here was CD4+ or CD8+ T cells sorted from blood, taken in a trial of the OX40 agonist ivuxolimab. The DNA sequence is TGTGCCATCAGTGAGTCGGGGACAAGGAATGAAAAACTGTTTTTT. Its translation is CAISESGTRNEKLFF.